These T cell receptor beta chains were read from a single sample in a study of blood T cell repertoires in COVID-19. Repertoires were generated with immunoSEQ multiplex PCR, while TCRdb's copy carries only in-frame clones and drops some. The sample has 250,000 to 300,000 clones; around 90% are singletons. The sample taken for sequencing was peripheral blood. These TCRs come from a woman between 40 and 50 years old who had recovered from COVID-19. CDR3s include the opening cysteine and the closing phenylalanine or tryptophan. Fields, in order: clone size, D gene, J gene, V gene, CDR3 protein, CDR3 DNA. A D gene is named only where the DNA matches it firmly. Clone sizes are given selectively: once, few, many, or a class where the clone is expanded.

few TRBD1 TRBJ1-2 TRBV6-6 CASSYEGASGYTF TGTGCCAGCAGTTATGAGGGGGCCTCTGGCTACACCTTC
once TRBD1 TRBJ1-4 TRBV5-1 CASSSRTGVSTNEKLFF TGCGCCAGCAGCTCCAGGACAGGCGTTTCAACTAATGAAAAACTGTTTTTT
NA TRBD1 TRBJ2-7 TRBV24-1 CATSDSQGAPYEQYF TGTGCCACCAGTGATTCCCAGGGGGCCCCCTACGAGCAGTACTTC
NA TRBD1 TRBJ1-1 TRBV20-1 CSAERQGVKMF TGCAGTGCTGAAAGACAGGGAGTGAAGATGTTT
NA TRBD2 TRBJ2-5 TRBV11-3 CASSPRTSGRGETQYF TGTGCCAGCAGCCCAAGGACTAGCGGGAGGGGGGAGACCCAGTACTTC
NA NA TRBJ2-1 TRBV5-1 CASSLAGAGPYNEQFF TGCGCCAGCAGCTTGGCCGGAGCGGGCCCCTACAATGAGCAGTTCTTC
NA NA TRBJ1-2 TRBV7-8 CASSWAGRAVYGYTF TGTGCCAGCAGCTGGGCAGGGAGGGCCGTCTATGGCTACACCTTC
NA TRBD1 TRBJ2-5 TRBV27 CASSISRGQETQYF TGTGCCAGCAGTATCTCCAGGGGGCAGGAGACCCAGTACTTC
NA NA TRBJ2-6 TRBV6-2/TRBV6-3 CASTPGGSGANVLTF TGTGCCAGCACCCCCGGGGGCTCTGGGGCCAACGTCCTGACTTTC
NA TRBD1 TRBJ1-1 TRBV6-5 CASSRPDRETEAFF TGTGCCAGCAGCCGACCGGACAGGGAGACTGAAGCTTTCTTT
NA NA TRBJ2-5 TRBV7-3 CASSPTKEEPQYF TGTGCCAGCAGCCCTACCAAAGAAGAACCCCAGTACTTC
NA TRBD2 TRBJ2-7 TRBV19 CASSELAGVGYEQYF TGTGCCAGTAGTGAACTAGCGGGAGTGGGCTACGAGCAGTACTTC
NA NA TRBJ2-2 TRBV6-1 CASSETGPEVDTGELFF TGTGCCAGCAGTGAAACAGGGCCGGAGGTGGACACCGGGGAGCTGTTTTTT
NA TRBD2 TRBJ2-1 TRBV10-1 CASSLAGDYNEQFF TGCGCCAGCAGTTTGGCGGGAGATTACAATGAGCAGTTCTTC
NA NA TRBJ1-4 TRBV7-9 CASSLGQGISEKLFF TGTGCCAGCAGCTTAGGGCAGGGGATAAGCGAAAAACTGTTTTTT